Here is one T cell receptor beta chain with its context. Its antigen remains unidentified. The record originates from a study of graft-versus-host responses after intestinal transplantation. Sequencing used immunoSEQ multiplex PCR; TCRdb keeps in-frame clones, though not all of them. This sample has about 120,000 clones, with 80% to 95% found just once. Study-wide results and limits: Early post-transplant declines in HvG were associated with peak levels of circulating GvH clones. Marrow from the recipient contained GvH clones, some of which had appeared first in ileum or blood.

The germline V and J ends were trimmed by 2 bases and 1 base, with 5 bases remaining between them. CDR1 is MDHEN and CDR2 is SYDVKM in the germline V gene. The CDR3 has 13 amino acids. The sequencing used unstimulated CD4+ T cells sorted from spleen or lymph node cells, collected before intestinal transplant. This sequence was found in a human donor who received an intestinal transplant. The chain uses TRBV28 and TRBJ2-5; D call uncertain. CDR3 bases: TGTGCCAGCAGTTTAGGGTTCCAAGAGACCCAGTACTTC. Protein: CASSLGFQETQYF.